These 6 T cell receptor beta chains were all obtained from the same sample, sequenced in a study of T cell responses to AZD1222 COVID-19 vaccine. Generated by immunoSEQ multiplex PCR, the TCRdb table keeps only in-frame clones and is missing some. Among 110,000 to 150,000 clones, approximately 93% were seen once, and the ten largest hold around 12%. The specimen comprised peripheral blood, sampled after recovery from COVID-19. These TCRs come from an adult who had recovered from COVID-19.

The chain combines TRBV28 with TRBJ1-1; D is perhaps TRBD1 (6 bases). Germline V gene lookup returns CDR1 MDHEN and CDR2 SYDVKM. This CDR3 spans 12 amino acids. V shed 3 bases and J shed 10 bases, with 12 bases lying between them. CDR3 in amino acids: CASSLGGLAAFF. CDR3 sequence (DNA): TGTGCCAGCAGTTTGGGGGGGCTGGCAGCTTTCTTT.

The chain recombines TRBV27 with TRBJ2-1, with 11 bases aligning to TRBD2. The trim removed 3 bases at V and 1 base at J, leaving 2 bases unmatched. Per the germline V gene, CDR1 is MNHEY and CDR2 is SMNVEV (reference sequence). CDR3 length: 16 amino acids. The chain's CDR3 is CASSLGTSGSYNEQFF. The CDR3 DNA reads TGTGCCAGCAGTTTGGGGACTAGCGGTTCCTACAATGAGCAGTTCTTC.

The rearrangement links TRBV15 to TRBJ2-4, with D possibly being TRBD1 (5 bases). Deletions cut 0 bases from V and 0 bases from J, with 12 bases between. The CDR3 covers 17 residues. The germline CDR1 and CDR2 sequences are LNHNV and YYDKDF (reference sequence). The DNA for the CDR3 is TGTGCCACCAGCAGAGATTACGACAGCTTAGCCAAAAACATTCAGTACTTC. The encoded protein is CATSRDYDSLAKNIQYF.

This chain uses TRBV9 with TRBJ1-1; D remains unclear. V shed 2 bases and J shed 5 bases, with 10 bases lying between them. Per germline, CDR1 SGDLS and CDR2 YYNGEE. This CDR3 region has 13 residues. CDR3 sequence reads: CASSVRGSTEAFF. In DNA, the CDR3 is TGTGCCAGCAGCGTTCGGGGATCTACTGAAGCTTTCTTT.

The chain is built from TRBV19 and TRBJ2-1, with TRBD1 matching 9 bases. The CDR3 runs 16 residues. Germline V gene data show CDR1 as LNHDA and CDR2 as SQIVND (reference sequence). Unmatched junction bases numbered 15, after V lost 5 bases and J lost 10 bases. The CDR3, as DNA: TGTGCCAGTAGTCCCTTATCCCCCGGGACAGGGATGGAGCAGTTCTTC. This encodes CASSPLSPGTGMEQFF.

This clone came up once. V usage is TRBV18 and J usage is TRBJ2-1; 11 nucleotides align to TRBD1. V shed 4 bases, J shed 9 bases, and the junction held 11 bases outside the gene matches. This CDR3 spans 16 amino acids. The V gene's germline CDR1 is KGHSH and CDR2 LQKENI. The CDR3 sequence: CASSLDRTGGRGEQFF. The CDR3 DNA reads TGTGCCAGCTCACTAGACCGGACAGGGGGCAGGGGTGAGCAGTTCTTC.